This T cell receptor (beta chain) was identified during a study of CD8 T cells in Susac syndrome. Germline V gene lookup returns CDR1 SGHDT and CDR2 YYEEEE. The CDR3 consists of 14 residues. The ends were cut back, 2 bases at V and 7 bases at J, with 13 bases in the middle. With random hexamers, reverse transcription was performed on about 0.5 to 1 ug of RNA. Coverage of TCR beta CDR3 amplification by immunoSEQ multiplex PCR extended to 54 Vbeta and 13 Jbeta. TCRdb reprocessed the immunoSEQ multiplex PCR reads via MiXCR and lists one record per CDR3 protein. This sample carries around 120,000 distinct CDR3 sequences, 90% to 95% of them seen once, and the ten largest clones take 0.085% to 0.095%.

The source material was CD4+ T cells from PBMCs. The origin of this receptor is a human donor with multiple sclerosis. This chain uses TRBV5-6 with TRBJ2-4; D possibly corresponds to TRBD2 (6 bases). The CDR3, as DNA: TGTGCCAGCAGCTTCGCCGTGGAGGGTAACATTCAGTACTTC. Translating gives CASSFAVEGNIQYF.